The table lists the clone carrying this TCR beta chain with a count of one. The antigen remains unidentified. The data stem from a study of cytomegalovirus exposure and HLA in healthy donors. Notes on the study in general: The dataset shows that most TCR sequences were rare, while some public TCRs occurred in many donors.

Data came from immunoSEQ multiplex PCR; TCRdb stores just in-frame clones and leaves some out. This table has hundreds of thousands of clones, less than 90% appearing once. The germline V gene has CDR1 MNHEY and CDR2 SMNVEV (reference sequence). Deletions cut 5 bases from V and 6 bases from J, with 21 bases between. This CDR3 has 16 residues. This chain uses TRBV27 with TRBJ2-3, with TRBD2 as a possible D gene (6 bases). Sequences were obtained from PBMCs. The TCR was taken from a man between 18 and 29 years old in good health and CMV-seropositive. CDR3 residues: CASSPSSGELADTQYF. In nucleotides, the CDR3 is TGTGCCAGCAGTCCCTCCTCGGGGGAGTTGGCGGATACGCAGTATTTT.